A selection of T cell receptor beta chains follows, all from one sample in a study of technical replicates of blood from a few donors. This table comes from immunoSEQ multiplex PCR, and its TCRdb copy is limited to in-frame clones, with some not included. This sample has fewer than 95,000 clones, with over 75% found just once. The specimen was T cells isolated from PBMCs. These TCRs come from a human donor in good health. CDR3s include the opening cysteine and the closing phenylalanine or tryptophan. The D gene is left open where the match is weak. The listing skips clone size in some rows; elsewhere it reads once, few, many or a size class.

j_call v_call clone_size d_call cdr3_nt cdr3_aa
TRBJ2-7 TRBV4-1 - TRBD2 TGCGCCAGCAGCCCGGCTAGCGGGCTCTCCTACGAGCAGTACTTC CASSPASGLSYEQYF
TRBJ2-7 TRBV6-5 - - TGTGCCAGCATCAAGACACTCTACCCCTACGAGCAGTACTTC CASIKTLYPYEQYF
TRBJ2-2 TRBV30 - - TGTGCCTGGAGTTGGGAGGCCGGGGGCGGGGAGCTGTTTTTT CAWSWEAGGGELFF
TRBJ1-3 TRBV27 - TRBD1 TGTGCCAGCGGGAAGACAGGGACGCCTGGAAACACCATATATTTT CASGKTGTPGNTIYF
TRBJ2-5 TRBV7-9 - TRBD2 TGTGCCAGCATCGGATCAAGCGGGGATCAAGAGACCCAGTACTTC CASIGSSGDQETQYF
TRBJ2-2 TRBV29-1 - TRBD2 TGCAGCGTTATGACTAGCGGGAACACCGGGGAGCTGTTTTTT CSVMTSGNTGELFF
TRBJ1-2 TRBV5-1 - - TGCGCCAGCAGCCCTCCACAGGAGAACTATGGCTACACCTTC CASSPPQENYGYTF
TRBJ1-1 TRBV7-9 few TRBD1 TGTGCCAGCAGCCAAGGACAGGGGGTAGGAGCTTTCTTT CASSQGQGVGAFF
TRBJ2-3 TRBV5-4 once - TGTGCCAGCAGCAGACAGGAGGGCACAGATACGCAGTATTTT CASSRQEGTDTQYF
TRBJ2-3 TRBV7-9 - TRBD2 TGTGCCAGCAGCCCTGGGACTAGCGGGAGGGGTACCTTTTTT CASSPGTSGRGTFF
TRBJ1-2 TRBV19 - - TGTGCCAGTAACCCGGGGGACTATGGCTACACCTTC CASNPGDYGYTF
TRBJ2-2 TRBV9 - TRBD1 TGTGCCAGCAGCGCAACCAGGGGGCTGGACGGGGAGCTGTTTTTT CASSATRGLDGELFF
TRBJ2-7 TRBV11-2 - TRBD1 TGTGCCAGCAGCTTAGACCCGGGACAGACTTACGAGCAGTACTTC CASSLDPGQTYEQYF
TRBJ2-5 TRBV5-1 - - TGCGCCAGCAGTCGGCAGGACCAAGAGACCCAGTACTTC CASSRQDQETQYF
TRBJ2-3 TRBV5-1 once TRBD1 TGCGCCAGCAGCCTGGGACAGAGAGAGGCAGATACGCAGTATTTT CASSLGQREADTQYF
TRBJ2-7 TRBV4-2 - - TGTGCCAGCAGCCAAGAATGGGGAGGCTACGAGCAGTACTTC CASSQEWGGYEQYF
TRBJ1-1 TRBV4-1 - - TGCGCCAGCAGCCAACCGACTCGGGGCACTGAAGCTTTCTTT CASSQPTRGTEAFF
TRBJ1-1 TRBV30 once - TGTGCCACGACCAGGGTAAGGAACACTGAAGCTTTCTTT CATTRVRNTEAFF
TRBJ1-1 TRBV6-5 - TRBD1 TGTGCCAGCAGCGAACGGACAGGGGGGTCTGAAGCTTTCTTT CASSERTGGSEAFF
TRBJ2-7 TRBV14 - - TGTGCCAGCAGCCTCTCTACAGGGTCGGACTACGAGCAGTACTTC CASSLSTGSDYEQYF
TRBJ1-1 TRBV13 - - TGTGCCAGCAGCTTAAAGGGGGGGCTGACTGAAGCTTTCTTT CASSLKGGLTEAFF
TRBJ2-2 TRBV7-9 - - TGTGCCAGCAGCTTAGAGGGGGTGAACACCGGGGAGCTGTTTTTT CASSLEGVNTGELFF
TRBJ1-5 TRBV28 - TRBD1 TGTGCCAGCAGATTGGGACAGGGGGGACGTTCGGTGGATCAGCCCCAGCATTTT CASRLGQGGRSVDQPQHF
TRBJ2-7 TRBV7-9 - - TGTGCCAGCCTCGGAGGGATTGACGAGCAGTACTTC CASLGGIDEQYF
TRBJ2-3 TRBV6-1 - - TGTGCCAGCAGTGAAGGCGGAAGCACAGATACGCAGTATTTT CASSEGGSTDTQYF
TRBJ2-7 TRBV5-1 - - TGCGCCAGCAGCCGAACCCTACAGGGAGCTTACGAGCAGTACTTC CASSRTLQGAYEQYF
TRBJ2-3 TRBV27 - - TGTGCCAGCAGTCTTAAAGCCCCTCTCGCTTCCACAGATACGCAGTATTTT CASSLKAPLASTDTQYF
TRBJ2-7 TRBV5-5 - - TGTGCCAGCAGCTTGTGGCATGAGCAGTACTTC CASSLWHEQYF
TRBJ1-5 TRBV7-9 - TRBD1 TGTGCCAGCAGCTTAAACGGTCCAGGACAGGGCACCAATCAGCCCCAGCATTTT CASSLNGPGQGTNQPQHF
TRBJ1-2 TRBV25-1 - TRBD1 TGTGCCAGCAGTGGAGCTAGGACAGGGGAGAACTATGGCTACACCTTC CASSGARTGENYGYTF
TRBJ2-2 TRBV6-6 - TRBD1 TGTGCCAGCAGTTACCAACAGGGGGCGGGTACCGGGGAGCTGTTTTTT CASSYQQGAGTGELFF
TRBJ1-5 TRBV2 - TRBD1 TGTGCCAGCAGTGAGGGGGGCAGGGGGCAGCCCCAGCATTTT CASSEGGRGQPQHF
TRBJ1-3 TRBV19 - TRBD1 TGTGCCAGCATGACAGGGGCCAGCGGAAACACCATATATTTT CASMTGASGNTIYF
TRBJ1-6 TRBV14 few TRBD1 TGTGCCAGCAGACGGGACAGCTGGTCACCCCTCCACTTT CASRRDSWSPLHF
TRBJ1-2 TRBV7-6 - - TGTGCCAGCAGCTTTAACAGCTTCAATGGCTACACCTTC CASSFNSFNGYTF
TRBJ2-7 TRBV28 once - TGTGCCAGCAGTCGACAGGCCCCCTTCTACGAGCAGTACTTC CASSRQAPFYEQYF
TRBJ2-1 TRBV7-3 - TRBD1 TGTGCCAGCAGCCCCGGGAGCGGGACAGGGTTGAATGAGCAGTTCTTC CASSPGSGTGLNEQFF
TRBJ2-1 TRBV7-3 few TRBD1 TGTGCCAGCAGCCATAGGACAGGCGCCTACAATGAGCAGTTCTTC CASSHRTGAYNEQFF
TRBJ2-2 TRBV11-3 - - TGTGCCAGCAGCTTAGGAAGGGGAATTAACACCGGGGAGCTGTTTTTT CASSLGRGINTGELFF
TRBJ2-3 TRBV5-1 - - TGCGCCAGCGGCCCCCAGGGCACAGATACGCAGTATTTT CASGPQGTDTQYF
TRBJ2-7 TRBV7-9 - TRBD2 TGTGCCAGCAGCGTATCCCCGGGACTAGCGGGCTTTGAGCAGTACTTC CASSVSPGLAGFEQYF
TRBJ1-4 TRBV11-2 - - TGTGCCAGCTCTCAAGCGACTGCAACTAATGAAAAACTGTTTTTT CASSQATATNEKLFF